Listed below are T cell receptor beta chains from one sample, sequenced in a study of blood T cell repertoires in COVID-19. Clones were read by immunoSEQ multiplex PCR, and TCRdb kept only the in-frame ones, dropping some. The sample holds 250,000 to 350,000 clones; roughly 88% are singletons and the top ten take under 3.5%. The sequencing input was peripheral blood. Receptors originate from a woman aged 25 to 45 with COVID-19, enrolled during active disease. Each CDR3 is given with its conserved first and last residue. D genes are given only for firm matches. Where a row states a size, it is once, few, many or the class of an expanded clone; other rows omit it.

CDR3 protein	CDR3 DNA	D gene	clone size	V gene	J gene
CASSIGGDYEQYF	TGTGCCAGTAGTATCGGCGGGGACTACGAGCAGTACTTC	NA	NA	TRBV19	TRBJ2-7
CASSLAGISNYGYTF	TGTGCCAGCAGCTTGGCGGGGATTTCTAACTATGGCTACACCTTC	NA	NA	TRBV5-6	TRBJ1-2
CASSLRDRTYEQYF	TGTGCCAGCAGCCTCCGGGACAGAACCTACGAGCAGTACTTC	TRBD1	NA	TRBV27	TRBJ2-7
CASSPRDRAVYGYTF	TGTGCCAGCAGCCCTCGGGACAGGGCTGTCTATGGCTACACCTTC	TRBD1	NA	TRBV28	TRBJ1-2
CASIRRGQGYGNTIYF	TGTGCCAGCATTCGCCGGGGACAGGGCTATGGAAACACCATATATTTT	TRBD1	NA	TRBV28	TRBJ1-3
CASSFAGNHEQYF	TGTGCCAGCTCTTTCGCAGGGAACCACGAGCAGTACTTC	NA	NA	TRBV18	TRBJ2-7
CAWSTQGAGEKLFF	TGTGCCTGGAGTACACAGGGGGCTGGGGAAAAACTGTTTTTT	TRBD1	few	TRBV30	TRBJ1-4
CASSSGLAGGIYEQFF	TGTGCCAGCAGTTCAGGACTAGCGGGAGGTATATATGAGCAGTTCTTC	TRBD2	few	TRBV28	TRBJ2-1
CASSPRQPGRSPLHF	TGTGCCAGCAGTCCCCGACAACCCGGGAGGTCACCCCTCCACTTT	NA	NA	TRBV6-5	TRBJ1-6
CASSLDTLKQPQHF	TGTGCCAGCAGTCTGGACACCTTGAAGCAGCCCCAGCATTTT	NA	NA	TRBV2	TRBJ1-5
CATRGTSGLGELFF	TGTGCCACTCGCGGGACTAGCGGGCTCGGGGAGCTGTTTTTT	TRBD2	NA	TRBV19	TRBJ2-2
CAWSGDRVGEAFF	TGTGCCTGGAGCGGGGACAGGGTAGGTGAAGCTTTCTTT	TRBD1	once	TRBV30	TRBJ1-1
CAISASDQETQYF	TGTGCCATCAGTGCTAGCGACCAAGAGACCCAGTACTTC	NA	NA	TRBV10-3	TRBJ2-5
CASSLAKGANTEAFF	TGTGCCAGCAGCTTAGCAAAAGGAGCGAACACTGAAGCTTTCTTT	NA	NA	TRBV7-9	TRBJ1-1
CASSRTGEDNSPLHF	TGTGCCAGCAGCCGGACAGGGGAGGATAATTCACCCCTCCACTTT	TRBD1	NA	TRBV5-8	TRBJ1-6
CASSLKGEGNYEQYF	TGTGCCAGCAGCTTAAAGGGGGAGGGTAACTACGAGCAGTACTTC	NA	NA	TRBV7-9	TRBJ2-7
CASRPTGGIGKNIQYF	TGTGCCAGCAGACCTACAGGGGGGATAGGCAAAAACATTCAGTACTTC	TRBD1	NA	TRBV7-9	TRBJ2-4
CASSIGASGRFEQYF	TGTGCCAGTAGTATAGGGGCTAGCGGGAGGTTCGAGCAGTACTTC	TRBD2	NA	TRBV19	TRBJ2-7
CASRQGGQETQYF	TGTGCCAGCAGACAGGGGGGACAAGAGACCCAGTACTTC	TRBD1	NA	TRBV6-5	TRBJ2-5
CASSQALAGVAETQYF	TGTGCCAGCAGCCAAGCCTTAGCGGGAGTAGCAGAGACCCAGTACTTC	TRBD2	NA	TRBV4-2	TRBJ2-5
CASSLEAGSSYEQYF	TGTGCCAGTAGTCTGGAGGCGGGAAGCTCCTACGAGCAGTACTTC	NA	NA	TRBV19	TRBJ2-7
CASSQEADSVSGYTF	TGTGCCAGCAGCCAAGAAGCGGACAGCGTGTCTGGCTACACCTTC	NA	NA	TRBV4-2	TRBJ1-2
CASSVGGGVTYNEQFF	TGTGCCAGCAGCGTAGGAGGGGGAGTCACCTACAATGAGCAGTTCTTC	NA	NA	TRBV9	TRBJ2-1
CASSWRGNTEAFF	TGTGCCAGCAGCTGGCGGGGGAACACTGAAGCTTTCTTT	NA	NA	TRBV11-2	TRBJ1-1
CASSPGEGEAFF	TGTGCCAGCTCCCCTGGGGAGGGTGAAGCTTTCTTT	NA	NA	TRBV18	TRBJ1-1
CASSLLGGNTEAFF	TGTGCCAGCAGCTTGTTAGGGGGGAACACTGAAGCTTTCTTT	NA	once	TRBV7-8	TRBJ1-1
CASSPTGTYNEQFF	TGTGCCAGTAGCCCTACAGGGACCTACAATGAGCAGTTCTTC	NA	NA	TRBV19	TRBJ2-1
CAWTDFGNTIYF	TGTGCCTGGACAGATTTTGGAAACACCATATATTTT	NA	NA	TRBV30	TRBJ1-3
CASRTNTGDEKLFF	TGTGCCAGCAGAACAAATACAGGGGATGAAAAACTGTTTTTT	TRBD1	NA	TRBV6-6	TRBJ1-4
CAISGTSGRQTYEQYF	TGTGCCATCAGCGGGACTAGCGGGAGACAAACCTACGAGCAGTACTTC	TRBD2	NA	TRBV10-3	TRBJ2-7
CASSFSGTGTTGELFF	TGCGCCAGCAGCTTCTCTGGGACAGGGACCACCGGGGAGCTGTTTTTT	TRBD1	NA	TRBV4-1	TRBJ2-2
CASRLDDSHYGYTF	TGTGCCAGCAGACTGGATGACAGTCACTATGGCTACACCTTC	NA	NA	TRBV6-5	TRBJ1-2
CSVATQGGLVF	TGCAGCGTCGCGACACAGGGCGGTCTCGTTTTT	NA	once	TRBV29-1	TRBJ1-4
CASSEWGSYTEAFF	TGTGCCAGCAGTGAATGGGGCAGCTACACTGAAGCTTTCTTT	NA	few	TRBV2	TRBJ1-1
CASSYLTNTGELFF	TGTGCCAGCAGTTACCTCACAAACACCGGGGAGCTGTTTTTT	NA	NA	TRBV6-5	TRBJ2-2
CASSQGQGYGYTF	TGTGCCAGCAGCCAAGGCCAGGGTTATGGCTACACCTTC	NA	NA	TRBV3-1/TRBV3-2	TRBJ1-2
CATSDLSRSTDTQYF	TGTGCCACCAGTGATTTGTCTAGGAGCACAGATACGCAGTATTTT	NA	NA	TRBV24-1	TRBJ2-3
CATSDSGRGGGAGNQPQHF	TGTGCCACCAGTGATTCGGGTCGGGGGGGCGGTGCGGGCAATCAGCCCCAGCATTTT	NA	NA	TRBV24-1	TRBJ1-5
CASRDRGSTEAFF	TGTGCCAGCAGGGACAGGGGGTCCACTGAAGCTTTCTTT	TRBD1	NA	TRBV27	TRBJ1-1
CASSLGDFADTQYF	TGCGCCAGCAGCTTGGGGGACTTCGCAGATACGCAGTATTTT	NA	NA	TRBV5-1	TRBJ2-3
CASSTLAGYEQYF	TGTGCCAGTAGTACCCTAGCGGGCTACGAGCAGTACTTC	TRBD2	NA	TRBV19	TRBJ2-7
CASSLSREFQQFF	TGTGCCAGCAGCTTAAGTCGAGAATTTCAGCAGTTCTTC	NA	NA	TRBV7-3	TRBJ2-1
CASSQRVLSDYGYTF	TGCGCCAGCAGCCAACGGGTCCTCAGCGACTATGGCTACACCTTC	NA	NA	TRBV4-1	TRBJ1-2
CASSFQAGTAYGYTF	TGTGCCAGCAGCTTCCAAGCCGGGACAGCCTATGGCTACACCTTC	TRBD1	NA	TRBV5-8	TRBJ1-2
CASSKRGTEAFF	TGCGCCAGCAGTAAACGAGGGACTGAAGCTTTCTTT	NA	few	TRBV5-1	TRBJ1-1
CASSIRRTGDTEAFF	TGTGCCAGCAGCATTCGGAGGACAGGGGACACTGAAGCTTTCTTT	TRBD1	few	TRBV2	TRBJ1-1
CASSTSRGFGEQYF	TGTGCCAGTAGTACATCCAGGGGATTCGGCGAGCAGTACTTC	NA	NA	TRBV19	TRBJ2-7